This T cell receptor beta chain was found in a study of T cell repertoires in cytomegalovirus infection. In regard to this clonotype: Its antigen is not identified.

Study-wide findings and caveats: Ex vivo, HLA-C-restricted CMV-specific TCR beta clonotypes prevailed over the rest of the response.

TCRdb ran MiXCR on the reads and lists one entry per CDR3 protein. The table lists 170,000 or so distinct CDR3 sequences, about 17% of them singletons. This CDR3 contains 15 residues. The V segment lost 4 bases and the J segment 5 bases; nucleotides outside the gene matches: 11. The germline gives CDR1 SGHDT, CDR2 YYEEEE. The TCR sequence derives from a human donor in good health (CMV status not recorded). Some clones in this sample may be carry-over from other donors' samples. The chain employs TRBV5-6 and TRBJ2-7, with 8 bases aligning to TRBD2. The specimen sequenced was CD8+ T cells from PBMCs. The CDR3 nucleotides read TGTGCCAGCAGCCACGCCTCCGGGGGGGTCGACGAGCAGTACTTC. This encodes CASSHASGGVDEQYF.